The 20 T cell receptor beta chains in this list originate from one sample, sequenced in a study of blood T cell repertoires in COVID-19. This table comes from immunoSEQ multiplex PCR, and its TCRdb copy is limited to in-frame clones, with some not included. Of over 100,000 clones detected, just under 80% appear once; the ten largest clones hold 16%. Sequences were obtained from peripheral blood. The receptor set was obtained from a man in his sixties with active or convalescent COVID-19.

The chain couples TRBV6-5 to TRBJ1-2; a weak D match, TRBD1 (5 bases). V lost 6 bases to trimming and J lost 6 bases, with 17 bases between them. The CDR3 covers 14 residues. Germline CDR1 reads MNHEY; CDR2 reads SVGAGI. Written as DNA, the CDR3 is TGTGCCAGCAGGCGGGGAGAAGGGGCGGATGGCTACACCTTC. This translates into CASRRGEGADGYTF.

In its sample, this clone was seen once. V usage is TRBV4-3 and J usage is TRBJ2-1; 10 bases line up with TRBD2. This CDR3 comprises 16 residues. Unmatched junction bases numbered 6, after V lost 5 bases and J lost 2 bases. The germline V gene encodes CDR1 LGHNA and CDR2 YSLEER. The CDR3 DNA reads TGCGCCAGCAGCTACCATAGCGGGAGGCCCTACAATGAGCAGTTCTTC. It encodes CASSYHSGRPYNEQFF.

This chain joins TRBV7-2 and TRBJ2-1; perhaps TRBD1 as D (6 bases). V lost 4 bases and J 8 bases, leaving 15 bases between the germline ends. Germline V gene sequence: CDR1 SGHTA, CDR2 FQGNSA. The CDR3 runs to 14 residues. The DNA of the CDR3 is TGTGCCAGCAGCTCCCAAACAGGGAGCGATGAGCAGTTCTTC. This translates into CASSSQTGSDEQFF.

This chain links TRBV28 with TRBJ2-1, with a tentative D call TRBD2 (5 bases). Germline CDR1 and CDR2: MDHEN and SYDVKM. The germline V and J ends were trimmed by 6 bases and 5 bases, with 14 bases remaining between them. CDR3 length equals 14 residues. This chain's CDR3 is CASSVGESHNEQFF. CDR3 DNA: TGTGCCAGCAGCGTGGGAGAATCTCACAATGAGCAGTTCTTC.

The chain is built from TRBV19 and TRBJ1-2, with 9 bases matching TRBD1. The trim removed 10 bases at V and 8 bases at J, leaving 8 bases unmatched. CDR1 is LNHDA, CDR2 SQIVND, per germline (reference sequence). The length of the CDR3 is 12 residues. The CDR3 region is CATSGTGNGYTF. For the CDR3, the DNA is TGTGCCACCTCCGGGACAGGGAACGGCTACACCTTC.

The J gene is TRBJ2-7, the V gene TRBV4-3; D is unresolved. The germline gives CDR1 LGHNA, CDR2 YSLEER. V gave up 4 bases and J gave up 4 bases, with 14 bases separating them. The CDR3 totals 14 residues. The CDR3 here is CASSPQAIGYEQYF. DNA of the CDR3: TGCGCCAGCAGCCCCCAGGCGATTGGGTACGAGCAGTACTTC.

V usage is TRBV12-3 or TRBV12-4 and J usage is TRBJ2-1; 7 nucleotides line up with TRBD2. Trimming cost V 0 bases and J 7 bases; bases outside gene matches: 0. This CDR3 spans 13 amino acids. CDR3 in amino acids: CASSLAGGNEQFF. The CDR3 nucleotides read TGTGCCAGCAGTTTAGCGGGGGGGAATGAGCAGTTCTTC.

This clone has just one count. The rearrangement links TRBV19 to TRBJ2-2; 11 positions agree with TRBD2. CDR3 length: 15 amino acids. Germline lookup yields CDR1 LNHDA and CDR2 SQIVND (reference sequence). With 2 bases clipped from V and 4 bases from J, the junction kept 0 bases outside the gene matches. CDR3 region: CASSITSGSTGELFF. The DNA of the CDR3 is TGTGCCAGTAGTATAACTAGCGGGAGCACCGGGGAGCTGTTTTTT.

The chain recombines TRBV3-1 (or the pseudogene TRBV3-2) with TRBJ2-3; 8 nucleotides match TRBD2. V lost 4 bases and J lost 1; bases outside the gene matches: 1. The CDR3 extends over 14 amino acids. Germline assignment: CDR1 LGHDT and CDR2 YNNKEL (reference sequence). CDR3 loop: CASSPTSGTDTQYF. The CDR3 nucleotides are TGTGCCAGCAGCCCGACTAGCGGCACAGATACGCAGTATTTT.

The chain's CDR3 is CAWNPPGGRSYEQYF. The CDR3, as DNA: TGTGCCTGGAACCCGCCAGGGGGTAGATCCTACGAGCAGTACTTC. V usage is TRBV30 and J usage is TRBJ2-7; 7 bases align to TRBD1. The trim removed 4 bases at V and 1 base at J, leaving 10 bases unmatched. The CDR3 covers 15 residues. Germline CDR1 is GTSNPN and CDR2 is SVGIG (reference sequence).

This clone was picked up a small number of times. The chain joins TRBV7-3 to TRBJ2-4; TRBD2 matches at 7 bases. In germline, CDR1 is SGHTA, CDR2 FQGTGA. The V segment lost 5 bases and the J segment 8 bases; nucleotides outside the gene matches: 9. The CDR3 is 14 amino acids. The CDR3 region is CASSPGGGRDIQYF. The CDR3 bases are TGTGCCAGCAGCCCTGGGGGGGGTAGAGACATTCAGTACTTC.

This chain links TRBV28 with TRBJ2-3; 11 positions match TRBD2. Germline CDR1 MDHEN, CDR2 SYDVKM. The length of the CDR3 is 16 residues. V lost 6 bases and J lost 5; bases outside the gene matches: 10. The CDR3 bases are TGTGCCAGCAGCCCACTAGCGGGAGAACGTAGAGATACGCAGTATTTT. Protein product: CASSPLAGERRDTQYF.

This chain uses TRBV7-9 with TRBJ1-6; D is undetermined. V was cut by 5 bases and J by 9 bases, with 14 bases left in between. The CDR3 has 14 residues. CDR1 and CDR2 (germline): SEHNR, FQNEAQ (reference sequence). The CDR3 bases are TGTGCCAGCAGCCCACTCGGGGATTCTTCACCCCTCCACTTT. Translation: CASSPLGDSSPLHF. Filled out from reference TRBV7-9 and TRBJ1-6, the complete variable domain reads DTGVSQNPRHKITKRGQNVTFRCDPISEHNRLYWYRQTLGQGPEFLTYFQNEAQLEKSRLLSDRFSAERPKGSFSTLEIQRTEQGDSAMYLCASSPLGDSSPLHFGNGTRLTVT.

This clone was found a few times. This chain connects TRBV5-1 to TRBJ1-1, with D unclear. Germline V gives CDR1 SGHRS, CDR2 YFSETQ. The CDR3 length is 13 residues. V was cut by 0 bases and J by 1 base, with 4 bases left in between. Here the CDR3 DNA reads TGCGCCAGCAGCTTGGTTAGGAACACTGAAGCTTTCTTT. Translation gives CASSLVRNTEAFF.

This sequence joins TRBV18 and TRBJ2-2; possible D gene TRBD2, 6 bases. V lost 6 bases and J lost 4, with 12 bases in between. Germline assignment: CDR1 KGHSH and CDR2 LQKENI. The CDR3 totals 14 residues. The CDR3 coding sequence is TGTGCCAGCTCCCGGGAGTCCGCCACCGGGGAGCTGTTTTTT. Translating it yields CASSRESATGELFF.

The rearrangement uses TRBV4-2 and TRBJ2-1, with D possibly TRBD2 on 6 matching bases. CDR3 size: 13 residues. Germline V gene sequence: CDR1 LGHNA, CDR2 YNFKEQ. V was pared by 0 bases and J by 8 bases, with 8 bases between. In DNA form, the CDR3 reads TGTGCCAGCAGCCAAGAAGGAGGGCATGAGCAGTTCTTC. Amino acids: CASSQEGGHEQFF.

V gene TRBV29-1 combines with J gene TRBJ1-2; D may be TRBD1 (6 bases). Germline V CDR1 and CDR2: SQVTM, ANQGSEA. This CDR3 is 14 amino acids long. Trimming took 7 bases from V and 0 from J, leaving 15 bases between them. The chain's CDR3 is CSALTGIANYGYTF. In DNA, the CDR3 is TGCAGCGCTCTTACAGGGATAGCTAACTATGGCTACACCTTC.

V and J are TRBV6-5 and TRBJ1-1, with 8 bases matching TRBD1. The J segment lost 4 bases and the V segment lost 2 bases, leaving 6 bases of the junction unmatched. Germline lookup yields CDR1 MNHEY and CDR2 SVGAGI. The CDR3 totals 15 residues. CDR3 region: CASSYTTGASTEAFF. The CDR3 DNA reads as TGTGCCAGCAGTTACACGACAGGGGCGAGCACTGAAGCTTTCTTT.

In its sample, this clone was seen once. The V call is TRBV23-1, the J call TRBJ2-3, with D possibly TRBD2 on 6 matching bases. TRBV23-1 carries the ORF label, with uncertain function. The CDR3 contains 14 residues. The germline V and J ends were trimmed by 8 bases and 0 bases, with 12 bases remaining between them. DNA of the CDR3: TGCGCCAGCGGGGGAGGCGGTAGCACAGATACGCAGTATTTT. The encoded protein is CASGGGGSTDTQYF.

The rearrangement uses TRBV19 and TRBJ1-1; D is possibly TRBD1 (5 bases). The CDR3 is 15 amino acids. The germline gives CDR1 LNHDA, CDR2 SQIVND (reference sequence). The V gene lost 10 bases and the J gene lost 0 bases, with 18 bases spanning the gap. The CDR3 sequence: CATSHQQAMNTEAFF. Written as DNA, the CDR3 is TGTGCCACCTCTCACCAACAGGCCATGAACACTGAAGCTTTCTTT.